What follows are 3 T cell receptor beta chains derived from one specimen sequenced in a study of blood T cell repertoires in COVID-19. TCRdb's table, derived via immunoSEQ multiplex PCR, lists solely in-frame clones and lacks some. The sample lists about 200,000 clones, around four fifths occurring once. Sequencing was done on a sample of peripheral blood. The receptors here all came from a man in his sixties with COVID-19, enrolled during active disease.

This clone was seen only once. The chain links TRBV7-9 to TRBJ1-6, with D possibly being TRBD1 (5 bases). This CDR3 region has 15 residues. V dropped 5 bases and J dropped 6 bases, with 14 bases sitting between them. CDR1 and CDR2 (germline): SEHNR, FQNEAQ (reference sequence). The CDR3 region is CASSTGEVGNSPLHF. The CDR3 nucleotides read TGTGCCAGCAGCACGGGGGAGGTTGGTAATTCACCCCTCCACTTT.

The V call is TRBV18, the J call TRBJ2-3; possibly TRBD1 for D (6 bases). Germline values: CDR1 KGHSH, CDR2 LQKENI. There are 16 residues in the CDR3. Between the trimmed V and J ends, which lost 4 bases and 0 bases, there was a span of 14 bases. Here the CDR3 reads CASSRETGPSTDTQYF. CDR3 sequence (DNA): TGTGCCAGCTCACGCGAGACAGGACCTAGCACAGATACGCAGTATTTT. The full variable domain, completed using reference TRBV18 and TRBJ2-3, is NAGVMQNPRHLVRRRGQEARLRCSPMKGHSHVYWYRQLPEEGLKFMVYLQKENIIDESGMPKERFSAEFPKEGPSILRIQQVVRGDSAAYFCASSRETGPSTDTQYFGPGTRLTVL.

The chain joins TRBV28 to TRBJ2-1; the match to TRBD2 covers 8 bases. J was trimmed by 3 bases and V by 2 bases; bases with no gene match: 3. Per germline, CDR1 MDHEN and CDR2 SYDVKM. The CDR3 runs 15 residues. CDR3 in DNA: TGTGCCAGCAGTTTAAGAGCGGGAGTCTACAATGAGCAGTTCTTC. It is translated as CASSLRAGVYNEQFF.